A selection of T cell receptor beta chains follows, all from one sample in a study of OX40 agonist ivuxolimab in advanced cancers. This table comes from immunoSEQ multiplex PCR, and its TCRdb copy is limited to in-frame clones, with some not included. In the table there are more than 60,000 clones, around 87% of which are singletons. Material: CD4+ or CD8+ T cells sorted from blood, obtained in a trial of the OX40 agonist ivuxolimab. The receptors were sampled from an adult with an advanced solid tumor such as melanoma, head and neck, liver or kidney cancer. CDR3s include the opening cysteine and the closing phenylalanine or tryptophan. D genes are given only for firm matches. For some rows the clone size is stated as once, few or many, or as a class when expanded; others skip it.

TRBV15,TRBJ1-2,NA,NA,CATSRDSTEYGYTF,TGTGCCACCAGCAGAGACTCGACAGAGTATGGCTACACCTTC
TRBV15,TRBJ2-2,NA,NA,CATSGSINPGELFF,TGTGCCACCAGCGGATCCATCAATCCCGGGGAGCTGTTTTTT
TRBV6-6,TRBJ2-1,NA,NA,CASRFPSGGEQFF,TGTGCCAGCAGGTTTCCGTCAGGAGGTGAGCAGTTCTTC
TRBV30,TRBJ1-5,few,TRBD1,CAWSEDRAQPQHF,TGTGCCTGGAGTGAGGACAGGGCTCAGCCCCAGCATTTT
TRBV5-6,TRBJ2-7,once,NA,CASSIRLDADEQYF,TGTGCCAGCAGCATCCGACTAGACGCGGACGAGCAGTACTTC
TRBV11-3,TRBJ2-1,NA,NA,CASSRDGEQFF,TGTGCCAGCAGCCGAGATGGTGAGCAGTTCTTC
TRBV29-1,TRBJ2-5,few,NA,CSVDRGLRETQYF,TGCAGCGTAGACCGGGGGCTTAGGGAGACCCAGTACTTC
TRBV19,TRBJ2-2,once,NA,CASSTVNTGELFF,TGTGCCAGTAGTACGGTGAACACCGGGGAGCTGTTTTTT
TRBV11-3,TRBJ2-1,NA,NA,CASSLEGGAYNEQFF,TGTGCCAGCAGCTTAGAAGGGGGGGCCTACAATGAGCAGTTCTTC
TRBV6-5,TRBJ1-5,NA,NA,CASSYGRSNQPQHF,TGTGCCAGCAGTTACGGACGGAGCAATCAGCCCCAGCATTTT
TRBV18,TRBJ1-2,few,NA,CASSPSGGDGYTF,TGTGCCAGCTCACCTAGCGGAGGCGATGGCTACACCTTC
TRBV6-1,TRBJ2-3,NA,TRBD2,CATKAGVSDTQYF,TGTGCCACCAAAGCGGGGGTCTCAGATACGCAGTATTTT
TRBV7-2,TRBJ1-1,once,NA,CASSLPTLNTEAFF,TGTGCCAGCAGCTTACCGACGTTGAACACTGAAGCTTTCTTT
TRBV28,TRBJ1-5,NA,NA,CASSSLDSYSNQPQHF,TGTGCCAGCAGTTCCTTGGACAGCTATAGCAATCAGCCCCAGCATTTT
TRBV7-9,TRBJ1-1,NA,NA,CASSLTGNTEAFF,TGTGCCAGCAGCTTAACGGGGAACACTGAAGCTTTCTTT
TRBV5-5,TRBJ1-4,NA,NA,CASSLAITARGELFF,TGTGCCAGCAGCTTGGCCATCACAGCCCGAGGGGAACTGTTTTTT
TRBV5-4,TRBJ1-5,NA,NA,CASSIRVPRPDPPQHF,TGTGCCAGCAGCATCAGAGTCCCAAGGCCGGATCCGCCCCAGCATTTT
TRBV29-1,TRBJ2-7,NA,NA,CSYQGGTASYEQYF,TGCAGCTATCAAGGGGGGACAGCTTCCTACGAGCAGTACTTC
TRBV10-3,TRBJ2-3,NA,NA,CAISEPEGLMDTQYF,TGTGCCATCAGTGAGCCCGAGGGTTTAATGGATACGCAGTATTTT
TRBV10-3,TRBJ2-1,NA,TRBD2,CAISDGGTSGVGEQFF,TGTGCCATCAGTGATGGGGGGACTAGCGGAGTAGGTGAGCAGTTCTTC
TRBV5-1,TRBJ1-1,NA,TRBD1,CASSLEVRQGRGAFF,TGCGCCAGCAGCTTGGAGGTTAGACAGGGTCGCGGAGCTTTCTTT
TRBV6-5,TRBJ1-6,few,TRBD1,CASSLGQGGNSPLHF,TGTGCCAGCAGTCTGGGACAGGGAGGTAATTCACCCCTCCACTTT
TRBV4-3,TRBJ1-3,NA,TRBD1,CASSAGGVGNTIYF,TGCGCCAGCAGCGCAGGGGGCGTTGGAAACACCATATATTTT